This TCR beta chain was found in a study of cytomegalovirus exposure and HLA in healthy donors (dated by TCRdb to about 2017). For the wider study: The 700 or so repertoires of the first cohort and the roughly 110 validation repertoires were produced on the same platform, according to a later analysis. The aim of the study was to test whether cataloging public T cell receptors could identify signatures of past pathogen exposure. In addition to the first cohort of 500 to 850 subjects, a separate validation cohort of around 110 different subjects was used. High-throughput TCR immunosequencing, statistical association of individual TCRs with disease status, and machine learning were combined to predict cytomegalovirus infection status.

Study-wide findings and limitations: While some public TCRs were present in many individuals, most TCR sequences turned up only very rarely across donors. Cytomegalovirus status was reported to be diagnosed by the classifier with high specificity and sensitivity in both the original and validation cohorts. The authors suggested that the approach could potentially be extended to other disease states and immunological phenotypes. The study gave a list of about 170 TCR beta chains associated with cytomegalovirus. Of the cluster scores, around 95% were above 0 in a later analysis, which found that TCRs clustered in the first cohort also tended to co-occur in the 120 validation repertoires. A later analysis lacked HLA typing for the validation cohort, so it scored co-occurrence in that cohort across all 110 or so repertoires. Three of the identified cytomegalovirus-associated TCR beta chains were confirmed in vitro to be specific for cytomegalovirus antigens.

On this clone: This clone's antigen is unknown. No base quality information exists; no much larger clone differs at one position.

The donors were included in the validation cohort of 120 subjects, a group kept apart from the roughly 730-subject first cohort. The library was produced with the immunoSEQ multiplex PCR assay. The authors processed their data as follows. A statistical classification framework was developed to diagnose cytomegalovirus status using the catalog of TCR beta chain sequences. Here the immuneACCESS table is served through TCRdb, limited to in-frame sequences with V and J called. Missing clones are a known gap in these copies; in checked studies unresolved V genes cover under half, and the rest lacks a known reason. V, J and clone size are those of that table, while D and trimming were read from the DNA. The sample data list around 70,000 clones, and around 94% of these were observed just once. The ten biggest clones cover less than 2% of the sample. The clonotype originates from a man aged 18-30 years in good health and CMV-seropositive. The specimen sequenced was PBMCs.

Here the CDR3 is given as CAISVIGGGTEAFF. The DNA sequence is as follows: TGTGCCATCAGTGTAATTGGCGGGGGGACTGAAGCTTTCTTT. The sequence is built from TRBV10-3 and TRBJ1-1; TRBD1 is a possible D gene, resting on 5 matching bases. Relative to germline, V is 4 bases shorter and J is 5 bases shorter, with 14 bases between their ends. Taken from the germline V gene, the CDR1 and CDR2 loops are ENHRY and SYGVKD. The CDR3, cysteine through phenylalanine, is 14 amino acids long. The sequence is cut down to CDR3 DNA, 42 bases in frame from base 1.